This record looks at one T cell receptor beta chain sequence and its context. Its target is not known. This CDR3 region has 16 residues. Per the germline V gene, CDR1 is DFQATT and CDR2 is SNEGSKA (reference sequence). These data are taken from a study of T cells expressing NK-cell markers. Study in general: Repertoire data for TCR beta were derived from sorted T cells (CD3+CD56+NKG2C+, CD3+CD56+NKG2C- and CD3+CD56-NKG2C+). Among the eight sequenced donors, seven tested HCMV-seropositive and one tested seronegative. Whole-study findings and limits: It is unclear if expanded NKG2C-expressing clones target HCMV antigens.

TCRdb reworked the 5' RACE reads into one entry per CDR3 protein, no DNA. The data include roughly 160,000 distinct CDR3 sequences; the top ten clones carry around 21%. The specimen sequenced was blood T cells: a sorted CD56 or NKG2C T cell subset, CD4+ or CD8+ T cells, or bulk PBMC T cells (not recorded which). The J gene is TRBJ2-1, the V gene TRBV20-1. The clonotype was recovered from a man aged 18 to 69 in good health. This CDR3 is CSATTGVENAYNEQFF.